The 5 T cell receptor beta chains below all came from one sample that was sequenced in a study of blood T cell repertoires in COVID-19. Profiling relied on immunoSEQ multiplex PCR, and the TCRdb table lists in-frame clones only, not all of them. The sample records about 140,000 clones, 75% to 90% being singletons. The sample was peripheral blood. The origin of the receptors is a human donor in a cohort sampled during active COVID-19.

The DNA of the CDR3 is TGTGCCAGCAGCTCTACTGACGAGCAGTACGTC. Protein sequence: CASSSTDEQYV. The chain carries TRBV5-6 and TRBJ2-7; D not certain. The CDR3 contains 11 residues. Germline CDR1 and CDR2: SGHDT and YYEEEE. V was pared by 3 bases and J by 5 bases, with 6 bases between.

The genes are TRBV29-1 and TRBJ1-1, with 8 bases matching TRBD1. The V and J ends lost 3 bases and 6 bases, in that order; junction bases with no gene match: 3. This CDR3 comprises 12 residues. Germline CDR1 and CDR2: SQVTM and ANQGSEA. The CDR3 region has the DNA TGCAGCGTTGAGGACAGGGTCGCTGAAGCTTTCTTT. Amino acid sequence: CSVEDRVAEAFF.

J is TRBJ2-3 and V is TRBV11-2; 7 nucleotides agree with TRBD2. Trimming took 1 base from V and 0 from J; bases not matched to a gene: 1. This CDR3 is built from 15 residues. CDR1 is SGHAT, CDR2 FQNNGV, per germline. CDR3 sequence reads: CASSLGGGSTDTQYF. The CDR3 DNA reads as TGTGCCAGCAGCTTAGGGGGGGGGAGCACAGATACGCAGTATTTT.

This CDR3 reads CASSLGTRGAYEQYF. In DNA form, the CDR3 reads TGTGCCAGCAGCTTAGGAACCAGGGGAGCCTACGAGCAGTACTTC. V gene TRBV7-2 combines with J gene TRBJ2-7, with a weak D call TRBD1 (6 bases). The germline CDR1 and CDR2 sequences are SGHTA and FQGNSA. The CDR3 has 15 amino acids. The V end lost 1 base, the J end lost 2 bases, and 12 bases lay between the germline ends.

V usage is TRBV14 and J usage is TRBJ1-6; the D is unclear. CDR1 and CDR2 (germline): SGHDN, FVKESK. V dropped 2 bases and J dropped 4 bases, with 12 bases sitting between them. The CDR3 has 16 residues. In nucleotides, the CDR3 is TGTGCCAGCAGCCAACTCCCTCCCCGGTATAATTCACCCCTCCACTTT. It codes for CASSQLPPRYNSPLHF.